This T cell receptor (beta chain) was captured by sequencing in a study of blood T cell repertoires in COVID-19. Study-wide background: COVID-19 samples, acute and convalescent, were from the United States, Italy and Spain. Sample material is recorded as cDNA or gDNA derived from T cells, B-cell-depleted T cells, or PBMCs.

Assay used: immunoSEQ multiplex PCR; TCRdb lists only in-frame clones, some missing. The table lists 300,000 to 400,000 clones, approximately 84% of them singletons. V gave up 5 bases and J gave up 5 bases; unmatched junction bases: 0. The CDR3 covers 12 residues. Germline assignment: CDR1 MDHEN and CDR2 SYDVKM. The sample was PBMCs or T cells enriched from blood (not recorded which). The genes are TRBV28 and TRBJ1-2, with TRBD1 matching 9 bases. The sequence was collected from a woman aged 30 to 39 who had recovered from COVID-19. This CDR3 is CASSGTGYGYTF. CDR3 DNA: TGTGCCAGCAGTGGGACAGGGTATGGCTACACCTTC.